The source of this T cell receptor (beta chain) is a study of early T cells in non-severe SARS-CoV-2 infection. The junction had 6 bases not matched to a gene; V was cut back by 0 bases and J by 9 bases. Looked up from germline, CDR1 is MNHNS and CDR2 is SASEGT. This CDR3 region has 16 residues. Each CDR3 protein gets one entry after TCRdb re-called the 5' RACE reads with MiXCR. This sample has roughly 18,000 distinct CDR3 sequences; roughly 6% occur once, and the top ten carry 6.3%. Ten or more counts support this clonotype. The antigen remains undetermined. Study conclusions and caveats: Anti-spike CD8 responses were favored in VDJdb matching, and private and CD4 specificities were missed.

The chain links TRBV6-1 to TRBJ2-1; TRBD2 matches at 12 bases. This receptor was taken from an adult who was a healthcare worker with PCR-confirmed SARS-CoV-2 infection or an uninfected control (not recorded which). Sequenced sample: whole blood. DNA of the CDR3: TGTGCCAGCAGTGAAGCTCGGACTAGCGGGAAAATTGAGCAGTTCTTC. Protein sequence: CASSEARTSGKIEQFF.